This T cell receptor beta chain was identified in a study of cytomegalovirus exposure and HLA in healthy donors. It was with 60 Vbeta and 13 Jbeta primers that the PCR ran. Sequencing used immunoSEQ multiplex PCR; TCRdb keeps in-frame clones, though not all of them. The sample lists 140,000 or so clones, around 73% occurring once. Notes on the study in general: In a later analysis, CMV-associated beta chains were mostly HLA-associated, it appeared. Reportedly, fewer N-insertions than the approximately 680-donor mean appeared in an Asian-associated ancestry cluster in a later analysis. Earlier results showed most TCR beta V segments being productive about 90% or about 30% of the time.

Points on this clone: Antigen unknown.

When sampled, the donors appeared nominally healthy, though they likely had unrecorded immune exposures. Germline V gene sequence: CDR1 LNHNV, CDR2 YYDKDF (reference sequence). The CDR3 extends over 21 amino acids. V lost 1 base and J lost 0; bases outside the gene matches: 15. This TCR was recovered from a female donor in good health and CMV-seronegative. The chain combines TRBV15 with TRBJ2-3, with 11 bases aligning to TRBD2. Sequencing was performed on PBMCs. The CDR3 DNA sequence: TGTGCCACCAGCAGAGTCCCCCCGACTAGCGGGGTTGGGGTTAGCACAGATACGCAGTATTTT. Protein product: CATSRVPPTSGVGVSTDTQYF.